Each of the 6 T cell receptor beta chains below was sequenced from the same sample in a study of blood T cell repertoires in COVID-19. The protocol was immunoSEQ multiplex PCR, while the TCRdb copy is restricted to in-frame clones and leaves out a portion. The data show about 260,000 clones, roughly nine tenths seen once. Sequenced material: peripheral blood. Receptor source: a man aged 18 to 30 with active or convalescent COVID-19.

In DNA form, the CDR3 reads TGTGCCAGCAGTTACGGACAGGGTCTGGAGACCCAGTACTTC. It yields the protein CASSYGQGLETQYF. The chain links TRBV6-2 or TRBV6-3 to TRBJ2-5, with 8 bases matching TRBD1. Germline CDR1 reads MNHEY; CDR2 reads SVGEGT. Trimming cost V 2 bases and J 5 bases; bases outside gene matches: 4. The CDR3 consists of 14 residues.

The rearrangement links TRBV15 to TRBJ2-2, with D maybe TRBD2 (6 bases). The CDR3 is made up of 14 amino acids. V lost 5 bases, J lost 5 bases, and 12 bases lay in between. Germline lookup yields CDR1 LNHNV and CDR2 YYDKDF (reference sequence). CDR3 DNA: TGTGCCACCAGCCCGGACTATCAAACCGGGGAGCTGTTTTTT. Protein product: CATSPDYQTGELFF.

This chain's CDR3 is CASSRETGGRREKLFF. The CDR3 bases are TGCGCCAGCAGCCGCGAGACAGGGGGAAGAAGGGAAAAACTGTTTTTT. This rearrangement joins TRBV4-1 to TRBJ1-4; 9 bases match TRBD1. In germline, CDR1 is MGHRA, CDR2 YSYEKL. The CDR3 is 16 amino acids. The V segment lost 4 bases and the J segment 8 bases; nucleotides outside the gene matches: 11.

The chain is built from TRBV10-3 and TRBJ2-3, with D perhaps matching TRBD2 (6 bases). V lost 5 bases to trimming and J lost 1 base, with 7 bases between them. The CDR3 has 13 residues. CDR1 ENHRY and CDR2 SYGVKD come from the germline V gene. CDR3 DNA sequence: TGTGCCATCAGTCGGGAGCGCACAGATACGCAGTATTTT. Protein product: CAISRERTDTQYF.

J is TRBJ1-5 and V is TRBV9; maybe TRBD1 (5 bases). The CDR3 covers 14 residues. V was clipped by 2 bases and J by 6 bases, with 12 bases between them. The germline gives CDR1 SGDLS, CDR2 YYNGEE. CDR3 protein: CASSVGRGGQPQHF. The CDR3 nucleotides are TGTGCCAGCAGCGTGGGAAGGGGAGGTCAGCCCCAGCATTTT.

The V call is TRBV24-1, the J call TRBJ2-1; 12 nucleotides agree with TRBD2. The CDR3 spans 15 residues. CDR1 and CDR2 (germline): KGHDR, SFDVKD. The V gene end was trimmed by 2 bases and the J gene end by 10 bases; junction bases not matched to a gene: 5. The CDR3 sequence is CATSDSSGRAGEQFF. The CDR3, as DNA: TGTGCCACCAGTGATTCTAGCGGGAGGGCCGGAGAGCAGTTCTTC.